This T cell receptor (beta chain) is drawn from a study of cytomegalovirus exposure and HLA in healthy donors. Whole-study results and caveats: Information on immune exposure was restricted to one variable (CMV serostatus). A classifier reportedly called cytomegalovirus status with high sensitivity and specificity.

Primers: 60 Vbeta forward and 13 Jbeta reverse. Original processing methods: Counted up in a later analysis, unique TCR beta chains came to roughly 80 million, with around 9.9 million shared. Sequenced by immunoSEQ multiplex PCR; TCRdb stores in-frame clones only, minus some. V and J calls and clone size are as listed in that table; D and trimming were resolved from the DNA. This sample has about 120,000 clones, with 80% found just once. Germline lookup yields CDR1 GTSNPN and CDR2 SVGIG (reference sequence). V was clipped by 0 bases and J by 4 bases, with 9 bases between them. The length of the CDR3 is 13 residues. A word on this clone: Its specificity is not known.

This clonotype was obtained from a female donor in good health and CMV-seropositive. V gene TRBV30 combines with J gene TRBJ2-5; D perhaps matches TRBD1 (6 bases). The sample taken for sequencing was PBMCs. The CDR3 region is CAWSVNRAETQYF. CDR3 nucleotides: TGTGCCTGGAGTGTAAACAGGGCAGAGACCCAGTACTTC.